Reported below is one TCR beta chain. The antigen is undetermined. The data were taken from a study of PD-1 blockade in classical Hodgkin lymphoma. The time point was: cycle 4 day 1 (C4D1), after six to seven weeks of nivolumab. In every patient, relapse followed autologous stem cell transplantation, while exposure to brentuximab vedotin differed. Trimming took 6 bases from V and 8 from J; bases not matched to a gene: 7. The CDR3 covers 14 residues. CDR1 is MDHEN and CDR2 is SYDVKM in the germline V gene. Notes on the study in general: Prior therapy or disease activity may underlie the repertoire differences, whose causes remain undefined.

Assay used: immunoSEQ multiplex PCR; TCRdb lists only in-frame clones, some missing. The sample holds 50,000 or so clones, 90% seen once. The V gene is TRBV28, the J gene TRBJ2-1, with 10 positions matching TRBD1. This TCR derives from a human donor with classical Hodgkin lymphoma. The material was peripheral blood mononuclear cells (PBMCs), obtained before the fourth cycle of nivolumab. DNA of the CDR3: TGTGCCAGCAGCCAGGAGACAGGGGGCTATGAGCAGTTCTTC. Amino acids: CASSQETGGYEQFF.